The present TCR beta chain was sequenced within a study of blood T cell repertoires in COVID-19. Trimming removed 4 bases from V and 7 bases from J, with 17 bases in between. CDR3 length equals 15 residues. The germline CDR1 and CDR2 sequences are SGHRS and YFSETQ. The table came from immunoSEQ multiplex PCR; TCRdb's copy has only in-frame clones and leaves some out. The repertoire has under 200,000 clones, about 86% of them found once; the top ten carry roughly 19%. Sequenced input: peripheral blood. The rearrangement joins TRBV5-1 to TRBJ2-2; weak D call: TRBD2 (6 bases). The clonotype was recovered from a woman aged 70 to 79 who had recovered from COVID-19. The CDR3: CASSPAGQWVGELFF. CDR3 DNA sequence: TGCGCCAGCAGCCCGGCGGGGCAATGGGTCGGGGAGCTGTTTTTT.